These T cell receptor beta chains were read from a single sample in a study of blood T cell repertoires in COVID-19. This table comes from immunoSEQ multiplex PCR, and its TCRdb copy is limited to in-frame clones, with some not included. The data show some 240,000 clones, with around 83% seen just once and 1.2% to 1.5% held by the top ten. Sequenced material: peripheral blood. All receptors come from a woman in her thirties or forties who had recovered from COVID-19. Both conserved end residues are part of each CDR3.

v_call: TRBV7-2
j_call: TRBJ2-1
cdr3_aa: CASSWGRDNNEQFF

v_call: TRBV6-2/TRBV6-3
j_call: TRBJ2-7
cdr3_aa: CASSSGTASSYEQYF

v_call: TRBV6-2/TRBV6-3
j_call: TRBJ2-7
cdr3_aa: CASSSTGYHEQYF

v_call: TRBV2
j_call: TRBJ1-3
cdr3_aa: CASSVKRTVSSGNTIYF

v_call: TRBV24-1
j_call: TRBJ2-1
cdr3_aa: CATSDNNRDISQQFF

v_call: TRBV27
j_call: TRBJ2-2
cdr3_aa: CASKTSGGTSTGELFF

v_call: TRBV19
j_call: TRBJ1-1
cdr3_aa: CASLTQGAPSEAFF

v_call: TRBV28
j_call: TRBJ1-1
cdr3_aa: CASSSGPWTGGTEAFF

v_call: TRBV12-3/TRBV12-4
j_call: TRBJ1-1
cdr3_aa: CASSPTGNTEAFF

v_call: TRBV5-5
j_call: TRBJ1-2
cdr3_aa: CASSLGPGDGYTF

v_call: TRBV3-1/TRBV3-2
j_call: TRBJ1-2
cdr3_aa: CASSHSRGGYTF

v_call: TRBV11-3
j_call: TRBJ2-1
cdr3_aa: CASSLEGLAGAEQFF

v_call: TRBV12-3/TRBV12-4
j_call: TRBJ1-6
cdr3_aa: CASSEGFSPLHF

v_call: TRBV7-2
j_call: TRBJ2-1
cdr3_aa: CASSLDREGVDEQFF

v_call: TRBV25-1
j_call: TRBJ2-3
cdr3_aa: CASSTRGRTDTQYF

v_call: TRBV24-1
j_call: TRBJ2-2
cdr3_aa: CATSDWGGANTGELFF

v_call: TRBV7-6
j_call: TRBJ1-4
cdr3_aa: CASSLDVASNEKLFF

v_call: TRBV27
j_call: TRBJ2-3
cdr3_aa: CASGGPLWDTQYF

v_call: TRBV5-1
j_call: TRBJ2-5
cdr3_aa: CASSLEYSVVETQYF

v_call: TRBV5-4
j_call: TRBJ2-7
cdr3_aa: CASSLDAHSSSYEQYF

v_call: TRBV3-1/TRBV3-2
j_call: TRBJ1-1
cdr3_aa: CASSPGTGKGTEAFF

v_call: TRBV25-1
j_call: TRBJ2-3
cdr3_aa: CASSKNPGESTDTQYF

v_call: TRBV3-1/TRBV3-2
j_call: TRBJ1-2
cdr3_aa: CASSPRQVPWDGYTF

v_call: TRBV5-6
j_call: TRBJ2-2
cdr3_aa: CASSLVQNTGELFF

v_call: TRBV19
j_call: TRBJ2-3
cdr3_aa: CASSSSAGKAMQYF

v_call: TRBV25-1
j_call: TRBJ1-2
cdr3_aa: CASSMQGAGGYTF

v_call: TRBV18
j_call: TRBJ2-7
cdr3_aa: CASSTHDRGGDEQYF